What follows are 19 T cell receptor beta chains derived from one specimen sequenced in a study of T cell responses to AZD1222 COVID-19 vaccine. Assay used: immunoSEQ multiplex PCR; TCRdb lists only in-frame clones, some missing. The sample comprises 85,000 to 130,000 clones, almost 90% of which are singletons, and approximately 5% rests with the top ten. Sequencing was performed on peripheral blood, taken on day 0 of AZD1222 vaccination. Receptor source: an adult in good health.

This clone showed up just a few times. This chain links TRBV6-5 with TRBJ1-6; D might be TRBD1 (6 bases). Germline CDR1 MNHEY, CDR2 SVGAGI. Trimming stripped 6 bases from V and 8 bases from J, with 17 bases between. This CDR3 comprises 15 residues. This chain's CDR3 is CASRAAGGGHSPLHF. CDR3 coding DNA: TGTGCCAGCAGAGCCGCCGGCGGGGGGCATTCACCCCTCCACTTT.

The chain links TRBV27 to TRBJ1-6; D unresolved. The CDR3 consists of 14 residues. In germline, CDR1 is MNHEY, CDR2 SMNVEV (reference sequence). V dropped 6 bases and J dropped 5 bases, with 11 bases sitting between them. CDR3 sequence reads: CASRAGTNNSPLHF. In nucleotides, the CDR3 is TGTGCCAGCAGGGCGGGAACTAATAATTCACCCCTCCACTTT.

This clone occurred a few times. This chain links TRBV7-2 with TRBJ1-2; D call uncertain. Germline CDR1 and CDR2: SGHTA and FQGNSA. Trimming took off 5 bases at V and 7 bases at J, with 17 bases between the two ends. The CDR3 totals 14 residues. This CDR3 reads CASSGGTGWSGYTF. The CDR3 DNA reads TGTGCCAGCAGCGGTGGCACCGGATGGTCTGGCTACACCTTC.

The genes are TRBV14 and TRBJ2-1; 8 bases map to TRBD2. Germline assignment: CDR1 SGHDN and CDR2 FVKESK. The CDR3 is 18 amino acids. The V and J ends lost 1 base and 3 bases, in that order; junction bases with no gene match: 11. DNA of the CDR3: TGTGCCAGCAGCCAAGGACGGAAGGCGACTAGCGTCTACAATGAGCAGTTCTTC. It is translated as CASSQGRKATSVYNEQFF.

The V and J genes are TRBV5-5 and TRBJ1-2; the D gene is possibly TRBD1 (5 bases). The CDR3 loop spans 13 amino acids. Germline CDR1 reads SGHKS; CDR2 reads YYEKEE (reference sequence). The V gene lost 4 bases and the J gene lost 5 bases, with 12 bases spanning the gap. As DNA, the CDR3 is TGTGCCAGCAGCATCCGGGGCTTTTATGGCTACACCTTC. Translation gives CASSIRGFYGYTF.

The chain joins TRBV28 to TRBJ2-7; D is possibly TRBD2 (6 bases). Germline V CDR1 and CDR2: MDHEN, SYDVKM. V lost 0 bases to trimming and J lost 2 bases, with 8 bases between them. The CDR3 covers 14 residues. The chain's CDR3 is CASSLWEGTYEQYF. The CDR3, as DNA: TGTGCCAGCAGTTTATGGGAGGGGACCTACGAGCAGTACTTC. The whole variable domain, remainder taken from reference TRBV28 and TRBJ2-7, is DVKVTQSSRYLVKRTGEKVFLECVQDMDHENMFWYRQDPGLGLRLIYFSYDVKMKEKGDIPEGYSVSREKKERFSLILESASTNQTSMYLCASSLWEGTYEQYFGPGTRLTVT.

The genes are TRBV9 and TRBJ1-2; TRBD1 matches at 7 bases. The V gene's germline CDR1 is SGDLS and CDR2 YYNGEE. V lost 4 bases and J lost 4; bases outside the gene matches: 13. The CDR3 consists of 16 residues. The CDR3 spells CASSPNNRGYSYGYTF. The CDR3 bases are TGTGCCAGCAGCCCTAATAACAGGGGCTACAGCTATGGCTACACCTTC. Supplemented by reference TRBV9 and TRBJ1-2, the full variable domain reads DSGVTQTPKHLITATGQRVTLRCSPRSGDLSVYWYQQSLDQGLQFLIQYYNGEERAKGNILERFSAQQFPDLHSELNLSSLELGDSALYFCASSPNNRGYSYGYTFGSGTRLTVV.

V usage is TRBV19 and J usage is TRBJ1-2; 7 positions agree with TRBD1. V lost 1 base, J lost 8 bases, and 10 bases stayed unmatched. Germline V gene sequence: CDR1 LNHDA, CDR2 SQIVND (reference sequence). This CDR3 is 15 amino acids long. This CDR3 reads CASSIGAGGSFGYTF. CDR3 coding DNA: TGTGCCAGTAGTATAGGAGCAGGGGGAAGTTTCGGCTACACCTTC. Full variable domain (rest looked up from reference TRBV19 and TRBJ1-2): DGGITQSPKYLFRKEGQNVTLSCEQNLNHDAMYWYRQDPGQGLRLIYYSQIVNDFQKGDIAEGYSVSREKKESFPLTVTSAQKNPTAFYLCASSIGAGGSFGYTFGSGTRLTVV.

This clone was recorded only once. CDR3 DNA sequence: TGTGCCAGCAGCTTGTATTTCACCTACGAGCAGTACTTC. Amino acids: CASSLYFTYEQYF. The gene calls are TRBV5-6 and TRBJ2-7; D unclear. CDR3 length: 13 amino acids. Deletions cut 1 base from V and 2 bases from J, with 7 bases between. Germline assignment: CDR1 SGHDT and CDR2 YYEEEE.

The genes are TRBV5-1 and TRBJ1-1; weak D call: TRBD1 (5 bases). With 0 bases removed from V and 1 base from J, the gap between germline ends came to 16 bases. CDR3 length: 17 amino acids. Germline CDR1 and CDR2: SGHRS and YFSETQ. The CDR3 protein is CASSLGGALSTNTEAFF. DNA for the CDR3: TGCGCCAGCAGCTTGGGAGGGGCGCTCTCCACGAACACTGAAGCTTTCTTT.

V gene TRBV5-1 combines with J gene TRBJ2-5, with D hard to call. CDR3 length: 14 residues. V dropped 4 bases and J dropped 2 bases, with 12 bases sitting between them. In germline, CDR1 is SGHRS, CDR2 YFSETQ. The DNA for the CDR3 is TGCGCCAGCAGCCTCTATGACACACAAGAGACCCAGTACTTC. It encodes CASSLYDTQETQYF. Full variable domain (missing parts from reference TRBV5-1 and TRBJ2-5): KAGVTQTPRYLIKTRGQQVTLSCSPISGHRSVSWYQQTPGQGLQFLFEYFSETQRNKGNFPGRFSGRQFSNSRSEMNVSTLELGDSALYLCASSLYDTQETQYFGPGTRLLVL.

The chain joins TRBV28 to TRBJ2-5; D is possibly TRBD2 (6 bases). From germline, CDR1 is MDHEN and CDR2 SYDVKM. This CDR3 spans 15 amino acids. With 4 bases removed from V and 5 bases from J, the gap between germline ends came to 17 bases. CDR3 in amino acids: CASSSASAGRETQYF. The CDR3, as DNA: TGTGCCAGCAGTTCCGCTAGCGCCGGCAGGGAGACCCAGTACTTC.

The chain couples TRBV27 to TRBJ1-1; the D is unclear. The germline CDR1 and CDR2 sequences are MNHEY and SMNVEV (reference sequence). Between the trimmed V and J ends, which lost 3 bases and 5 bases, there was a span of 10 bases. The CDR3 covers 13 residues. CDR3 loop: CASSFKGLTEAFF. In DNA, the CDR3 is TGTGCCAGCAGTTTTAAAGGTCTGACTGAAGCTTTCTTT.

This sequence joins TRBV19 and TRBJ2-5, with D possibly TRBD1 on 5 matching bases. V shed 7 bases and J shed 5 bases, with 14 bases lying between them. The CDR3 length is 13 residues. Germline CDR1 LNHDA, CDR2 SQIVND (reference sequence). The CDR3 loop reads CASIWTLQETQYF. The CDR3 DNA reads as TGTGCCAGTATCTGGACACTTCAGGAGACCCAGTACTTC.

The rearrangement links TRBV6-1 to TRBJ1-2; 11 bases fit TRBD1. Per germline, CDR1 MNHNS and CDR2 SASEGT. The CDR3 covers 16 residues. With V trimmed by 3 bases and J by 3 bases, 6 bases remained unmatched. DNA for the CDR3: TGTGCCAGCAGTGAGATGGACAGGGGGCTTTACTATGGCTACACCTTC. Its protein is CASSEMDRGLYYGYTF.

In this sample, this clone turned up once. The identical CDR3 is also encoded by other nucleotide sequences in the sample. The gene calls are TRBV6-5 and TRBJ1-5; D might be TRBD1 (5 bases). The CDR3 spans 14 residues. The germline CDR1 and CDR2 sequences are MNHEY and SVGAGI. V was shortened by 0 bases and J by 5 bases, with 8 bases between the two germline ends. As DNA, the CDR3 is TGTGCCAGCAGTTACTCACGGGGGGATCAGCCCCAGCATTTT. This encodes CASSYSRGDQPQHF.

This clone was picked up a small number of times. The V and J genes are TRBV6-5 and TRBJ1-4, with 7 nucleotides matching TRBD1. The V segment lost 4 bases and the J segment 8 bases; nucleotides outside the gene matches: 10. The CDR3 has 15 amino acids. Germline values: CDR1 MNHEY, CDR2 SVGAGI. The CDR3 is CASSSLQGMNEKLFF. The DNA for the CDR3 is TGTGCCAGCAGTTCACTACAGGGGATGAACGAAAAACTGTTTTTT.

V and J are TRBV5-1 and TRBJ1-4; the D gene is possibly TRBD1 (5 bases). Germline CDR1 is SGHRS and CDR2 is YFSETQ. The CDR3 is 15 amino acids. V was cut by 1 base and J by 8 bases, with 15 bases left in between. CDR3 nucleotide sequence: TGCGCCAGCAGCTTGTGGGGGGACCTAAACGAAAAACTGTTTTTT. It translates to CASSLWGDLNEKLFF. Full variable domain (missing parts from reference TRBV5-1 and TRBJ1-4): KAGVTQTPRYLIKTRGQQVTLSCSPISGHRSVSWYQQTPGQGLQFLFEYFSETQRNKGNFPGRFSGRQFSNSRSEMNVSTLELGDSALYLCASSLWGDLNEKLFFGSGTQLSVL.

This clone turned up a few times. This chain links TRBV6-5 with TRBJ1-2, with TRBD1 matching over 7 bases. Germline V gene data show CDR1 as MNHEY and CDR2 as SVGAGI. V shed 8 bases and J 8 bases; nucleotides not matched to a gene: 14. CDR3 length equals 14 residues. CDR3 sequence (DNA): TGTGCCAGCGGTCAAAACAGGGGAAGGAGGGGCTACACCTTC. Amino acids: CASGQNRGRRGYTF.